The clone carrying this T cell receptor beta chain was observed at least ten times. The entry originates in a study of human T cells and chemical hapten exposure. In the study overall: Chiefly women, the patients showed alopecia areata, totalis or universalis. Minor pooled library volume differences mainly drove per-sample TCR yield variation.

Time point here: patch test 1, 2 weeks after DPC sensitization. Treatment given: therapeutic diphenylcyclopropenone sensitization with weekly scalp DPC. The library put unique molecular identifiers onto individual cDNA molecules. TCRdb reanalysed the RACE reads using MiXCR and keeps one entry per CDR3 protein. In the table there are about 360,000 distinct CDR3 sequences, around 7% of which are singletons. Looked up from germline, CDR1 is SEHNR and CDR2 is FQNEAQ (reference sequence). The CDR3 totals 13 residues. Trimming stripped 8 bases from V and 0 bases from J, with 11 bases between. The gene calls are TRBV7-9 and TRBJ2-7; no clear D gene. Sequenced here: whole blood, sampled in connection with sensitization to the hapten diphenylcyclopropenone (DPC). This receptor was identified in a woman aged 18-30 years with alopecia areata. Some clones in this sample may be carry-over from other donors' samples. CDR3 residues: CASSAPPSYEQYF. CDR3 DNA sequence: TGTGCCAGCTCGGCGCCCCCCTCCTACGAGCAGTACTTC.